These T cell receptor beta chains were read from a single sample in a study of blood T cells in healthy people across ages. TCRdb redid the calling of the 5' RACE reads with MiXCR, one entry per CDR3 protein. The sample holds 700,000 to 800,000 distinct CDR3 sequences, about 42% seen once. What was sequenced was blood. Source of these receptors: a woman aged 55-75 years in good health. Both conserved end residues are part of each CDR3. D genes are given only for firm matches. Rows give clone size only sometimes, using once, few, many, or a class for an expanded clone.

v_call,clone_size,j_call,d_call,cdr3_aa,cdr3_nt
TRBV2,.,TRBJ2-1,TRBD2,CASRAVAGAYNEQFF,TGTGCCAGCAGGGCCGTAGCGGGGGCCTACAATGAGCAGTTCTTC
TRBV4-2,few,TRBJ2-7,TRBD2,CASSELAGVVSEQYF,TGTGCCAGCAGCGAACTAGCGGGAGTTGTCAGCGAGCAGTACTTC
TRBV13,many,TRBJ2-7,.,CASGRGAPSYEQYF,TGTGCCAGCGGGCGGGGAGCGCCTTCCTACGAGCAGTACTTC
TRBV6-5,.,TRBJ2-2,.,CASSYLRQDGAGELFF,TGTGCCAGCAGTTACCTCCGCCAGGATGGGGCCGGGGAGCTGTTTTTT
TRBV3-1,.,TRBJ2-7,.,CASSQVSLGQTYEQYF,TGTGCCAGCAGCCAAGTTTCCTTGGGACAAACCTACGAGCAGTACTTC
TRBV29-1,few,TRBJ2-7,TRBD2,CSVEDSASGFYEQYF,TGCAGCGTTGAAGATTCGGCTAGCGGGTTCTACGAGCAGTACTTC
TRBV27,.,TRBJ2-1,.,CASSTYRAHEQFF,TGTGCCAGCAGTACTTACAGGGCCCATGAGCAGTTCTTC
TRBV29-1,.,TRBJ2-5,TRBD2,CSLAREGETQYF,TGCAGCCTAGCGCGGGAGGGGGAGACCCAGTACTTC
TRBV15,.,TRBJ2-1,.,CATSRDRLGTEQFF,TGTGCCACCAGCAGAGATCGGTTAGGGACCGAGCAGTTCTTC
TRBV28,.,TRBJ2-5,.,CAGSSRQPQETQYF,TGTGCCGGCAGCTCCAGACAGCCACAAGAGACCCAGTACTTC
TRBV12-3/TRBV12-4,few,TRBJ1-4,.,CASSAGGGLVEKLFF,TGTGCCAGCAGTGCTGGTGGTGGTCTGGTTGAAAAACTGTTTTTT
TRBV6-2/TRBV6-3,.,TRBJ2-1,TRBD1,CASSYSTGGNGQFF,TGTGCCAGCAGTTACTCGACAGGGGGCAATGGGCAGTTCTTC
TRBV20-1,once,TRBJ2-2,TRBD2,CSATHTGTSGINTGELFF,TGCAGTGCTACTCACACCGGGACTAGCGGGATCAACACCGGGGAGCTGTTTTTT
TRBV18,.,TRBJ2-3,TRBD2,CASSPLLAGTRTDTQYF,TGTGCCAGCTCACCCCTCCTAGCGGGTACACGCACAGATACGCAGTATTTT
TRBV29-1,.,TRBJ2-3,TRBD2,CSVLAGRAPDTQYF,TGCAGCGTCCTAGCGGGGAGGGCCCCAGATACGCAGTATTTT
TRBV7-3,few,TRBJ2-1,TRBD2,CASSLSGLAGSYNEQFF,TGTGCCAGCAGCTTAAGTGGACTAGCTGGCTCCTACAATGAGCAGTTCTTC
TRBV29-1,.,TRBJ2-7,TRBD2,CGGGRDYNEQYF,TGCGGAGGCGGGAGAGACTACAATGAGCAGTACTTC
TRBV9,few,TRBJ2-1,TRBD2,CASSPGAGDFNEQFF,TGTGCCAGCAGCCCAGGAGCGGGAGACTTCAATGAGCAGTTCTTC
TRBV5-1,.,TRBJ2-1,.,CASSEGPVSSYNEQFF,TGCGCCAGCAGCGAAGGACCGGTCAGCTCCTACAATGAGCAGTTCTTC
TRBV4-2,many,TRBJ1-4,.,CASSPTGATNEKLFF,TGTGCCAGCAGCCCGACTGGGGCAACTAATGAAAAACTGTTTTTT
TRBV6-2/TRBV6-3,.,TRBJ2-7,.,CASSYSSDATYEQYF,TGTGCCAGCAGTTACTCATCGGACGCAACCTACGAGCAGTACTTC
TRBV20-1,.,TRBJ2-5,TRBD2,CSAGSSGGVILETQYF,TGCAGTGCAGGCAGTAGCGGGGGCGTTATCCTAGAGACCCAGTACTTC
TRBV13,.,TRBJ2-2,TRBD2,CASSFSGIVGTGELFF,TGTGCCAGCAGCTTCAGCGGGATAGTCGGTACCGGGGAGCTGTTTTTT
TRBV20-1,few,TRBJ2-3,TRBD2,CSATGTSVGDTQYF,TGCAGTGCCACCGGGACTAGCGTGGGAGATACGCAGTATTTT
TRBV13,.,TRBJ2-7,TRBD1,CASSSRPGQGAGEQYF,TGTGCCAGCAGCTCTCGTCCGGGACAGGGGGCTGGCGAGCAGTACTTC
TRBV7-9,.,TRBJ2-4,.,CASSLPRGPKNIQYF,TGTGCCAGCAGCCTCCCGCGGGGACCCAAAAACATTCAGTACTTC
TRBV7-8,once,TRBJ1-5,.,CAGSLGTGYQPQHF,TGTGCCGGCAGCTTAGGCACAGGTTATCAGCCCCAGCATTTT
TRBV5-1,.,TRBJ2-1,.,CASGRGNSYNEQFF,TGCGCCAGCGGCCGGGGGAACTCCTACAATGAGCAGTTCTTC
TRBV6-1,once,TRBJ2-1,TRBD2,CASSPISGSSYNEQFF,TGTGCCAGCAGTCCGATCAGCGGGAGCTCCTACAATGAGCAGTTCTTC
TRBV20-1,few,TRBJ1-1,.,CSARDTTEAFF,TGCAGTGCTAGAGACACCACTGAAGCTTTCTTT
TRBV9,once,TRBJ2-1,TRBD1,CASTETGDTFNEQFF,TGTGCCAGCACCGAAACAGGGGACACCTTTAATGAGCAGTTCTTC
TRBV7-9,.,TRBJ2-3,.,CASSLERISTDTQYF,TGTGCCAGCAGCTTAGAACGGATTAGCACAGATACGCAGTATTTT
TRBV5-1,few,TRBJ2-1,.,CASSRDWINEQFF,TGCGCCAGTTCCCGGGACTGGATCAATGAGCAGTTCTTC
TRBV20-1,once,TRBJ2-3,TRBD2,CSARDGTSGGRKQYF,TGCAGTGCTAGAGACGGGACTAGCGGGGGGAGGAAGCAGTATTTT
TRBV7-9,few,TRBJ2-5,TRBD2,CASSLGVAGGFETQYF,TGTGCCAGCAGCCTCGGGGTAGCGGGGGGATTCGAGACCCAGTACTTC
TRBV3-1,.,TRBJ2-7,.,CASSQDLPGGQYF,TGTGCCAGCAGCCAAGATCTTCCCGGAGGGCAGTACTTC
TRBV6-1,.,TRBJ1-2,TRBD1,CASMGGQGDGYTF,TGTGCCAGCATGGGGGGACAGGGTGATGGCTACACCTTC
TRBV5-1,few,TRBJ2-1,TRBD2,CASSLVVAGGPNEQFF,TGCGCCAGCAGCTTGGTGGTAGCGGGGGGGCCTAATGAGCAGTTCTTC
TRBV15,few,TRBJ2-5,TRBD1,CATSTDRGRETQYF,TGTGCCACCAGCACGGACAGGGGTCGCGAGACCCAGTACTTC
TRBV29-1,few,TRBJ2-5,.,CSVWWGFRDTEETQYF,TGCAGCGTTTGGTGGGGCTTTCGGGACACAGAAGAGACCCAGTACTTC
TRBV15,.,TRBJ1-5,.,CATSRGAVGEDQPQHF,TGTGCCACCAGCAGAGGGGCAGTGGGTGAAGATCAGCCCCAGCATTTT
TRBV2,.,TRBJ2-7,TRBD2,CASLADPAFEQYF,TGTGCCAGCCTAGCGGACCCCGCTTTTGAGCAGTACTTC
TRBV6-2/TRBV6-3,.,TRBJ2-1,TRBD2,CASSFLAVNNEQFF,TGTGCCAGCAGTTTCCTAGCGGTTAACAATGAGCAGTTCTTC
TRBV9,once,TRBJ1-2,TRBD1,CASSVEGTGLGGYTF,TGTGCCAGCAGCGTAGAAGGGACAGGACTGGGTGGCTACACCTTC
TRBV12-3/TRBV12-4,.,TRBJ2-4,TRBD2,CASSLKGGLAGIQYF,TGTGCCAGCAGTTTAAAGGGAGGACTAGCTGGCATTCAGTACTTC
TRBV20-1,few,TRBJ2-7,.,CSARRGSDSYEQYF,TGCAGTGCTAGACGTGGGAGTGACTCCTACGAGCAGTACTTC
TRBV30,.,TRBJ1-1,.,CASSLETDTRYF,TGTGCCAGTAGTTTGGAAACAGATACGCGGTATTTT